This TCR delta chain derives from a study of Vδ1+ human thymocytes. Overall study results and limits: In the thymus, TRG and TRD repertoires looked highly polyclonal with Gaussian CDR3 lengths.

The germline V gene encodes CDR1 TSWWSYY and CDR2 QGS. This CDR3 is 18 amino acids long. V gave up 2 bases and J gave up 0 bases, with 19 bases separating them. RNA was extracted from the cells and then reverse transcribed. Multiplex PCR used pooled V-gene forward primers and a constant-region reverse primer to amplify CDR3s. TCRdb redid the clone calls on the multiplex PCR reads with CATT. This table has under 25,000 delta-chain clones, 8.1% appearing once. Points on this clone: The antigen remains undetermined.

Specimen: Vdelta1+ gamma-delta thymocytes from the thymus. The sample's subset: FACS-sorted CD3+ TCRalphabeta- TCRVdelta1+ TCRVdelta2- thymocytes. This chain links TRDV1 with TRDJ1, with D maybe TRDD3 (5 bases). This TCR derives from a child less than two years old who had congenital heart surgery. This CDR3 is CALGEGSAHTRNTDKLIF. CDR3 coding DNA: TGTGCTCTTGGGGAAGGGAGCGCTCATACGCGTAACACCGATAAACTCATCTTT.